This T cell receptor beta chain emerged from a study of T cell changes during pregnancy in multiple sclerosis. The assay was immunoSEQ multiplex PCR, and TCRdb's table has in-frame clones only and misses some. The data hold 60,000 to 80,000 clones, with around 85% observed a single time. This CDR3 spans 16 amino acids. The V gene's germline CDR1 is LGHNA and CDR2 YNFKEQ. The V gene end was trimmed by 5 bases and the J gene end by 4 bases; junction bases not matched to a gene: 7. V usage is TRBV4-2 and J usage is TRBJ2-5; 13 nucleotides agree with TRBD2. The sample was peripheral blood, taken before pregnancy. The clonotype was recovered from a female donor with multiple sclerosis, enrolled in a pregnancy study. CDR3 sequence (DNA): TGTGCCAGCAGCAGCGGGACTAGCGGGGAGGTAGAGACCCAGTACTTC. Its protein product is CASSSGTSGEVETQYF.